Listed below are T cell receptor beta chains from one sample, sequenced in a study of shared clonotypes between healthy human individuals. Sequenced by immunoSEQ multiplex PCR; TCRdb stores in-frame clones only, minus some. The sample shows approximately 740,000 clones, about 74% of them seen only once. Sequenced input: memory CD4+ T cells sorted from blood. These receptors were taken from a woman in her thirties in good health. Each CDR3 is given with its conserved first and last residue. The order of the fields is D gene, V gene, J gene, clone size, CDR3 protein, CDR3 DNA. A D gene is named only where the DNA matches it firmly. The size of a clone is reported for some rows only, either as once, few or many, or as a class for expanded clones.

D: NA; V: TRBV28; J: TRBJ1-6; size: NA; CDR3: CASSRSRSPLHF; DNA: TGTGCCAGCTCCCGCTCTCGCTCACCCCTCCACTTT
D: NA; V: TRBV28; J: TRBJ2-7; size: NA; CDR3: CASSYPETRPSYEQYF; DNA: TGTGCCAGCAGTTACCCAGAGACTAGACCCTCCTACGAGCAGTACTTC
D: TRBD1; V: TRBV18; J: TRBJ1-1; size: NA; CDR3: CASSTATGAEAFF; DNA: TGTGCCAGCTCAACTGCGACAGGGGCGGAAGCTTTCTTT
D: NA; V: TRBV28; J: TRBJ2-5; size: NA; CDR3: CASSLIGGRKQTQYF; DNA: TGTGCCAGCAGTTTGATTGGCGGACGCAAGCAGACCCAGTACTTC
D: TRBD2; V: TRBV6-5; J: TRBJ2-5; size: NA; CDR3: CASSKGLAETQYF; DNA: TGTGCCAGCTCAAAGGGACTAGCGGAGACCCAGTACTTC
D: TRBD2; V: TRBV4-2; J: TRBJ2-1; size: NA; CDR3: CASSQDPSGSSYNEQFF; DNA: TGTGCCAGCAGCCAAGATCCTAGCGGGAGTTCGTACAATGAGCAGTTCTTC
D: NA; V: TRBV21-1; J: TRBJ2-7; size: NA; CDR3: CASSEYPGQGSYEQYF; DNA: TGTGCCAGCAGCGAATATCCGGGACAGGGTTCCTACGAGCAGTACTTC
D: NA; V: TRBV5-4; J: TRBJ2-3; size: NA; CDR3: CASSPGSSLSTDTQYF; DNA: TGTGCCAGCAGCCCCGGGTCATCCCTTAGCACAGATACGCAGTATTTT
D: TRBD2; V: TRBV28; J: TRBJ2-3; size: NA; CDR3: CASSPGLAPTDTQYF; DNA: TGTGCCAGCAGTCCGGGACTAGCGCCCACAGATACGCAGTATTTT
D: NA; V: TRBV5-1; J: TRBJ2-5; size: few; CDR3: CASSRRGEQETQYF; DNA: TGCGCCAGCAGCCGAAGGGGGGAGCAAGAGACCCAGTACTTC
D: NA; V: TRBV7-9; J: TRBJ1-1; size: NA; CDR3: CASSLQGTTEAFF; DNA: TGTGCCAGCAGCTTACAGGGCACCACTGAAGCTTTCTTT
D: NA; V: TRBV5-1; J: TRBJ1-1; size: few; CDR3: CASSLLVQEEAFF; DNA: TGCGCCAGCAGCTTATTGGTCCAGGAGGAAGCTTTCTTT
D: TRBD2; V: TRBV2; J: TRBJ2-1; size: many; CDR3: CASRPLAGVIEQFF; DNA: TGTGCCAGCAGACCACTAGCGGGAGTGATTGAGCAGTTCTTC
D: NA; V: TRBV4-1; J: TRBJ2-7; size: NA; CDR3: CASSQDGARVDEQYF; DNA: TGCGCCAGCAGCCAAGACGGAGCCAGGGTCGACGAGCAGTACTTC
D: NA; V: TRBV9; J: TRBJ2-5; size: NA; CDR3: CASSVGGTQGETQYF; DNA: TGTGCCAGCAGCGTAGGCGGGACTCAGGGGGAGACCCAGTACTTC
D: TRBD1; V: TRBV6-5; J: TRBJ2-1; size: NA; CDR3: CASRTGVGYNEQFF; DNA: TGTGCCAGCAGGACAGGGGTCGGATACAATGAGCAGTTCTTC
D: NA; V: TRBV6-6; J: TRBJ2-5; size: NA; CDR3: CASTRGQQETQYF; DNA: TGTGCCAGCACTCGTGGACAGCAAGAGACCCAGTACTTC
D: NA; V: TRBV6-1; J: TRBJ1-5; size: NA; CDR3: CASSEGRLTGRNQPQHF; DNA: TGTGCCAGCAGTGAAGGGCGCTTAACGGGGCGCAATCAGCCCCAGCATTTT
D: NA; V: TRBV28; J: TRBJ1-1; size: NA; CDR3: CASSLTGATEAFF; DNA: TGTGCCAGCAGTTTAACGGGGGCCACTGAAGCTTTCTTT
D: NA; V: TRBV5-5; J: TRBJ2-2; size: NA; CDR3: CASSFQLGELFF; DNA: TGTGCCAGCAGCTTTCAGCTAGGGGAGCTGTTTTTT
D: NA; V: TRBV7-8; J: TRBJ2-7; size: NA; CDR3: CASSFLLGTTSPEQYF; DNA: TGTGCCAGCAGCTTTCTTCTCGGGACCACCTCCCCCGAGCAGTACTTC
D: NA; V: TRBV6-1; J: TRBJ2-1; size: NA; CDR3: CASNLQGSLDEQFF; DNA: TGTGCCAGCAACCTACAGGGTTCCTTGGATGAGCAGTTCTTC
D: TRBD2; V: TRBV27; J: TRBJ2-1; size: NA; CDR3: CASSPSPTSRSYNEQFF; DNA: TGTGCCAGCAGTCCCTCGCCGACTAGCCGATCCTACAATGAGCAGTTCTTC
D: NA; V: TRBV6-1; J: TRBJ2-7; size: NA; CDR3: CATERQDNEQYF; DNA: TGTGCCACCGAAAGACAGGACAACGAGCAGTACTTC
D: NA; V: TRBV5-1; J: TRBJ1-1; size: NA; CDR3: CASRDLNTEAFF; DNA: TGCGCCAGCAGGGACCTGAACACTGAAGCTTTCTTT
D: TRBD1; V: TRBV5-1; J: TRBJ1-2; size: few; CDR3: CASSPRGVQGAEGYTF; DNA: TGCGCCAGCAGCCCCCGGGGGGTGCAGGGGGCGGAGGGCTACACCTTC
D: NA; V: TRBV7-9; J: TRBJ1-2; size: NA; CDR3: CASSSEGLAYGYTF; DNA: TGTGCCAGCAGCTCGGAGGGTTTGGCCTATGGCTACACCTTC
D: NA; V: TRBV6-4; J: TRBJ2-5; size: NA; CDR3: CASSDSDQETQYF; DNA: TGTGCCAGCAGTGACTCCGACCAAGAGACCCAGTACTTC
D: TRBD1; V: TRBV5-4; J: TRBJ1-3; size: NA; CDR3: CASSLGTGSGNTIYF; DNA: TGTGCCAGCAGCTTGGGGACAGGGTCTGGAAACACCATATATTTT
D: NA; V: TRBV6-5; J: TRBJ2-7; size: NA; CDR3: CASSYNSYYEQYF; DNA: TGTGCCAGCAGTTACAATAGTTACTACGAGCAGTACTTC
D: NA; V: TRBV9; J: TRBJ1-2; size: NA; CDR3: CASSVQGNYGYTF; DNA: TGTGCCAGCAGCGTTCAGGGAAACTATGGCTACACCTTC
D: NA; V: TRBV29-1; J: TRBJ2-2; size: NA; CDR3: CSVVEFANTGELFF; DNA: TGCAGCGTTGTGGAGTTCGCGAACACCGGGGAGCTGTTTTTT
D: NA; V: TRBV13; J: TRBJ2-5; size: NA; CDR3: CASSLGGSGQETQYF; DNA: TGTGCCAGCAGCTTAGGGGGCTCCGGTCAGGAGACCCAGTACTTC
D: NA; V: TRBV2; J: TRBJ2-5; size: few; CDR3: CASSSYGQETQYF; DNA: TGTGCCAGCAGTTCATACGGACAAGAGACCCAGTACTTC
D: TRBD2; V: TRBV5-1; J: TRBJ2-1; size: NA; CDR3: CASSSSGTTYNEQFF; DNA: TGCGCCAGCAGCTCTAGCGGGACAACCTACAATGAGCAGTTCTTC
D: TRBD1; V: TRBV7-2; J: TRBJ1-5; size: NA; CDR3: CASSRDRLNQPQHF; DNA: TGTGCCAGCAGCCGGGACAGGCTGAATCAGCCCCAGCATTTT
D: TRBD2; V: TRBV7-9; J: TRBJ2-3; size: NA; CDR3: CASSSGLAGLTDTQYF; DNA: TGTGCCAGCAGCTCGGGACTAGCGGGATTAACAGATACGCAGTATTTT
D: NA; V: TRBV5-4; J: TRBJ2-1; size: NA; CDR3: CASSLMAGFDDEQFF; DNA: TGTGCCAGCAGCTTAATGGCGGGGTTTGACGATGAGCAGTTCTTC
D: NA; V: TRBV5-6; J: TRBJ1-1; size: few; CDR3: CASSLGARDTEAFF; DNA: TGTGCCAGCAGCTTAGGCGCACGGGACACTGAAGCTTTCTTT
D: TRBD2; V: TRBV28; J: TRBJ2-3; size: NA; CDR3: CASRAGTSTDTQYF; DNA: TGTGCCAGCAGAGCGGGAACGAGCACAGATACGCAGTATTTT
D: TRBD2; V: TRBV5-1; J: TRBJ2-7; size: few; CDR3: CASSFSGGSYEQYF; DNA: TGCGCCAGCAGCTTTAGCGGGGGTTCCTACGAGCAGTACTTC
D: TRBD1; V: TRBV19; J: TRBJ2-2; size: NA; CDR3: CASSTGTGGFTGELFF; DNA: TGTGCCAGTAGCACCGGGACAGGGGGCTTCACCGGGGAGCTGTTTTTT
D: TRBD1; V: TRBV4-1; J: TRBJ2-5; size: once; CDR3: CASSPSGGQSETQYF; DNA: TGCGCCAGCAGCCCCTCAGGGGGCCAGAGTGAGACCCAGTACTTC
D: TRBD2; V: TRBV19; J: TRBJ2-7; size: NA; CDR3: CASSGLAESHSYEQYF; DNA: TGTGCCAGTAGTGGACTAGCGGAGTCCCACTCCTACGAGCAGTACTTC
D: TRBD2; V: TRBV10-1; J: TRBJ2-3; size: NA; CDR3: CASNRGVRDTQYF; DNA: TGCGCCAGCAACCGGGGGGTTCGAGATACGCAGTATTTT
D: TRBD1; V: TRBV19; J: TRBJ2-6; size: NA; CDR3: CASSMIQGAVSGANVLTF; DNA: TGTGCCAGTAGTATGATACAGGGGGCTGTCTCTGGGGCCAACGTCCTGACTTTC